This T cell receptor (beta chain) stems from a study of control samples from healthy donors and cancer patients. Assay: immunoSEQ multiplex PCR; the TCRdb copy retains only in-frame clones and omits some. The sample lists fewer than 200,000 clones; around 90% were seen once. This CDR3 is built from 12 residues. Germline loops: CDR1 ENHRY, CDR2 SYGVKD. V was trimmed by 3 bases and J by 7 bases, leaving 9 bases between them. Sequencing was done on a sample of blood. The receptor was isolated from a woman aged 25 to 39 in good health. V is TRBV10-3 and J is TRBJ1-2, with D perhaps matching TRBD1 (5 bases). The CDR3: CAISDREVGYTF. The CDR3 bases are TGTGCCATCAGTGACAGGGAGGTTGGCTACACCTTC.